This T cell receptor beta chain was recovered during a study of T cell changes during pregnancy in multiple sclerosis (dated by TCRdb to between 2017 and 2020). Looking at the study overall: The study examined how the T cell repertoire changed over the course of pregnancy in women with multiple sclerosis.

Details on this clone: No antigen is known for it. No per-base quality is available; no much larger clone lies one base away.

The library was prepared using the immunoSEQ multiplex PCR assay. What TCRdb holds here is the immuneACCESS table cut down to in-frame rearrangements. Part of the clones is not present; checked against another copy, under half of the missing clones reflect an unresolved V gene, and the others are unexplained. Present in this sample are approximately 50,000 clones, 94% of which were seen just once. The top ten constitute 0.25% to 0.4% of the sample. The starting material was CD4+ T cells from peripheral blood mononuclear cells, obtained in the third trimester of pregnancy. This clonotype was sampled from a female donor with multiple sclerosis, enrolled in a pregnancy study.

The bases are TGTGCCAGCAGCCAAGTCTACGGGAGTGGTGAGCAGTACTTC. The resulting protein is CASSQVYGSGEQYF. The chain is encoded by TRBV14 joined to TRBJ2-7; TRBD2 is possibly the D segment (6 matching bases). The junction shows trimming of 1 base on V and 7 bases on J, plus 14 bases between the germline ends. The CDR3 has 14 amino acids, counting the end cysteine and phenylalanine. CDR3 DNA is the only sequence kept; it has 42 bases, read in frame from the first base. CDR1 and CDR2, per the germline V gene, are SGHDN and FVKESK. When the CDR3 is completed using the reference TRBV14 and TRBJ2-7 genes on either side, the full variable domain is EAGVTQFPSHSVIEKGQTVTLRCDPISGHDNLYWYRRVMGKEIKFLLHFVKESKQDESGMPNNRFLAERTGGTYSTLKVQPAELEDSGVYFCASSQVYGSGEQYFGPGTRLTVT.